Listed here are 19 T cell receptor beta chains from one sample, sequenced in a study of tumor and adjacent non-tumor tissue in lung cancer. No cell sorting was done before RNA was extracted from the tissue. TCRbeta libraries were built with three rounds of nested PCR, modified from ARM-PCR. Each CDR3 protein is one row after TCRdb ran MiXCR on the multiplex PCR reads. The data show some 74,000 distinct CDR3 sequences, approximately 77% seen once. Sequenced input: lung tumor tissue. These receptors originate from a middle-aged woman with non-small cell lung cancer.

Comments on this clonotype: At one end the junction does not follow the germline gene, possibly because of a read error. The chain has TRBV10-3 and TRBJ2-7; the D gene is possibly TRBD1 (6 bases). CDR3 length: 13 residues. CDR1 is ENHRY, CDR2 SYGVKD, per germline. In DNA form, the CDR3 reads TGTGCTATCAGGGGAACCCGGGGCTACGAACAGTACTTC. This encodes CAIRGTRGYEQYF.

Worth noting for this clonotype: Compared with germline, one end of the junction differs, possibly owing to a read error. This chain uses TRBV6-5 with TRBJ2-5; D remains ambiguous. The germline V gene encodes CDR1 MNHEY and CDR2 SVGAGI. The CDR3 extends over 13 amino acids. The DNA for the CDR3 is TGTGCCAGCAGTTATAATAGGGAAGAGACCCAGTGCTTC. Encoded protein: CASSYNREETQCF.

This clonotype was counted at least ten times. The V gene is TRBV28, the J gene TRBJ1-2; maybe TRBD1 (6 bases). Deletions cut 7 bases from V and 4 bases from J, with 13 bases between. CDR1 MDHEN and CDR2 SYDVKM come from the germline V gene. The CDR3 spans 13 residues. CDR3 bases: TGTGCCAGCACGAACAGGGATATCTATGGCTACACCTTC. Translated: CASTNRDIYGYTF.

Worth noting for this clonotype: Germline and junction disagree at one end, which may indicate a read error. This sequence joins TRBV6-1 and TRBJ2-5; 11 bases line up with TRBD2. Germline loops: CDR1 MNHNS, CDR2 SASEGT. The CDR3 extends over 18 amino acids. CDR3: CGSSEALLAGGPRETQYF. The CDR3 nucleotides read TGTGGCAGCAGTGAAGCGCTTCTAGCGGGAGGACCCCGGGAGACCCAGTACTTC.

This chain links TRBV5-6 with TRBJ2-7; D unclear. Trimming cost V 9 bases and J 0 bases, with 16 bases left between them. Germline loops: CDR1 SGHDT, CDR2 YYEEEE. The CDR3 sequence is 14 residues long. The CDR3 DNA sequence: TGTGCCAAGAGCACCTGGGGATTCTCCTACGAGCAGTACTTC. Translated, it gives CAKSTWGFSYEQYF.

The CDR3 sequence: CASRRGPDRSNTEAFF. The CDR3 DNA reads as TGTGCCTCTCGGAGGGGACCAGACAGGTCGAACACTGAAGCTTTCTTT. The chain couples TRBV6-5 to TRBJ1-1; D perhaps matches TRBD1 (6 bases). The V and J ends lost 11 bases and 1 base respectively, with 23 bases between them. Looked up from germline, CDR1 is MNHEY and CDR2 is SVGAGI. The CDR3 is 16 amino acids.

Concerning this clonotype itself: The junction departs from the called germline gene at one end, perhaps through a read error. The CDR3 here is CVSSLEGGQRADTQYF. The CDR3 DNA reads as TGTGTCAGCAGCTTAGAGGGTGGCCAGAGGGCAGATACGCAGTACTTT. This chain connects TRBV11-3 to TRBJ2-3, with D perhaps matching TRBD2 (5 bases). Germline values: CDR1 SGHNT, CDR2 YENEEA. The CDR3 has 16 residues.

Ten or more counts support this clonotype. The chain uses TRBV20-1 and TRBJ2-1, with D possibly being TRBD2 (6 bases). Germline values: CDR1 DFQATT, CDR2 SNEGSKA (reference sequence). The length of the CDR3 is 15 residues. V was cut by 5 bases and J by 2 bases, with 16 bases left in between. The CDR3 nucleotides are TGCAGTGCTCCAGATCCGGGACTTGCCTACAATGAGCAGTTCTTC. This gives the protein CSAPDPGLAYNEQFF.

As to this clonotype: At one end the junction does not follow the germline gene, possibly because of a read error. The genes are TRBV11-2 and TRBJ2-1; 9 nucleotides align to TRBD1. Looked up from germline, CDR1 is SGHAT and CDR2 is FQNNGV. The CDR3 totals 15 residues. CDR3 nucleotides: TGTGCAAGCAGCTTATATGGGACAGGGTACAATGAGCAGTTCTTC. Protein product: CASSLYGTGYNEQFF.

This clonotype was observed at least ten times. The CDR3 coding sequence is TGCGCCAGCAGCCCATATGGGGGCAATCAGCCCCAGCATTTT. It codes for CASSPYGGNQPQHF. The chain couples TRBV4-1 to TRBJ1-5, with D unresolved. V was cut by 4 bases and J by 2 bases, with 9 bases left in between. Germline V lookup: CDR1 MGHRA, CDR2 YSYEKL. The CDR3 has 14 amino acids.

For this clonotype: A much bigger clone sits one base away, suggesting this may be a read error. The V and J genes are TRBV20-1 and TRBJ1-5, with D perhaps matching TRBD1 (6 bases). The V gene lost 6 bases and the J gene lost 9 bases, with 18 bases spanning the gap. The V gene's germline CDR1 is DFQATT and CDR2 SNEGSKA (reference sequence). The CDR3 loop spans 13 amino acids. The CDR3 loop reads CSARRQVGRPQHF. The CDR3, as DNA: TGCAGTGCGCGTCGACAGGTCGGCCGGCCCCAGCATTTT.

This clonotype appeared many times. The rearrangement joins TRBV20-1 to TRBJ2-7; D unresolved. Trimming shortened V by 4 bases and J by 3 bases, and 13 bases separated the two germline ends. CDR1 and CDR2 from the germline V gene are DFQATT and SNEGSKA (reference sequence). This CDR3 is built from 13 residues. The CDR3 region is CSAIFLELYEQYF. The DNA for the CDR3 is TGCAGTGCTATCTTTCTAGAACTCTACGAGCAGTACTTC.

V gene TRBV7-9 combines with J gene TRBJ2-2, with TRBD2 as a possible D gene (6 bases). V was shortened by 7 bases and J by 2 bases, with 17 bases between the two germline ends. From germline, CDR1 is SEHNR and CDR2 FQNEAQ (reference sequence). The CDR3 runs to 16 residues. The CDR3, as DNA: TGTGCCAGCAACTCCCGGGACTCTCGAAACACCGGGGAGCTGTTTTTT. Translation gives CASNSRDSRNTGELFF.

A word on this clonotype: At one end the junction does not follow the germline gene, possibly because of a read error. The chain recombines TRBV11-2 with TRBJ2-1; D possibly corresponds to TRBD2 (6 bases). The CDR3 loop spans 15 amino acids. The germline V gene has CDR1 SGHAT and CDR2 FQNNGV. This CDR3 reads CASSLRVAAPNERFF. CDR3 DNA: TGTGCCAGCAGCCTGCGAGTAGCGGCTCCCAATGAGCGGTTCTTC.

This clonotype has ten or more counts. The chain couples TRBV7-9 to TRBJ2-3; no reliable D call. Per the germline V gene, CDR1 is SEHNR and CDR2 is FQNEAQ (reference sequence). Trimming shortened V by 2 bases and J by 1 base, and 10 bases separated the two germline ends. The CDR3 has 15 amino acids. CDR3 residues: CASSLRSSGTDTQYF. CDR3 in DNA: TGTGCCAGCAGCTTAAGGTCAAGCGGCACAGATACGCAGTATTTT.

To note about this clonotype: The germline gene is not matched at one end of the junction; a read error may be the cause. The chain carries TRBV11-2 and TRBJ2-3; the D gene could be TRBD1 or TRBD2 (5 bases each). The CDR3 loop spans 15 amino acids. Germline assignment: CDR1 SGHAT and CDR2 FQNNGV. CDR3 sequence reads: CVSSSGTKPTGTQYF. The CDR3 nucleotides read TGTGTCAGCAGCTCTGGGACCAAACCAACAGGTACGCAGTATTTT. Looking up the rest from reference TRBV11-2 and TRBJ2-3 gives the full variable domain: EAGVAQSPRYKIIEKRQSVAFWCNPISGHATLYWYQQILGQGPKLLIQFQNNGVVDDSQLPKDRFSAERLKGVDSTLKIQPAKLEDSAVYLCVSSSGTKPTGTQYFGPGTRLTVL.

V is TRBV11-2 and J is TRBJ2-7; TRBD1 is a possible D gene (5 bases). Deletions cut 5 bases from V and 0 bases from J, with 14 bases between. CDR3 length equals 15 residues. Looked up from germline, CDR1 is SGHAT and CDR2 is FQNNGV. The CDR3 DNA follows: TGTGCCAGCAGCCCAACCCAAGGGGTCTCCTACGAGCAGTACTTC. Translating gives CASSPTQGVSYEQYF.

Remarks on this clonotype: Just one base apart from a much larger clone, this may be a read error. As the CDR3 is not closed by the conserved phenylalanine or tryptophan, this likely results from a read error. The V call is TRBV28, the J call TRBJ2-5, with 11 bases lining up with TRBD2. CDR1 and CDR2 from the germline V gene are MDHEN and SYDVKM. V lost 5 bases to trimming and J lost 5 bases; unmatched junction nucleotides: 4. This CDR3 spans 14 amino acids. The CDR3 DNA is TGTGCCAGCAGTCCTAGCGGGAGGCGCGAGACCCAGTACTTA. It is translated as CASSPSGRRETQYL.

This clonotype occurred many times. The chain couples TRBV20-1 to TRBJ2-3; D could derive from TRBD1 or TRBD2 (5 bases each). V dropped 0 bases and J dropped 4 bases, with 14 bases sitting between them. Germline V gives CDR1 DFQATT, CDR2 SNEGSKA (reference sequence). The CDR3 length is 15 residues. The CDR3 region has the DNA TGCAGTGCTAGAGAGGCCCGGGGACGCGCAGATACGCAGTATTTT. Translating it yields CSAREARGRADTQYF.